This T cell receptor (beta chain) was documented in a study of identifying expanded T cells in peripheral blood. This clone has a single count. Its antigen is not identified. Collection occurred without any documented infections or immune events in donors. This CDR3 spans 13 amino acids. V was cut by 11 bases and J by 4 bases, with 15 bases left in between. Germline V gene lookup returns CDR1 MNHEY and CDR2 SMNVEV (reference sequence). This table comes from immunoSEQ multiplex PCR, and its TCRdb copy is limited to in-frame clones, with some not included. Found here are roughly 100,000 clones, approximately 90% of them singletons; the top ten hold roughly 15%. Study findings and constraints: Differentially abundant clones: roughly 1.3 between replicates, 16.4 at roughly 13 days, approximately 18 at four. Across healthy donors, higher total template counts meant significantly greater roughly 2-week count variance.

V is TRBV27 and J is TRBJ1-3, with D possibly matching TRBD1 (6 bases). Sequencing used blood. The origin of this receptor is a person aged 18 to 70 in good health. CDR3 in DNA: TGTGCCCGACCCCAGGGGCAGGGAAACACCATATATTTT. It encodes CARPQGQGNTIYF.